This T cell receptor (beta chain) came from a study of immune evolution from preneoplasia to lung adenocarcinoma. Two lung cancer pathologists independently confirmed each histologic diagnosis. Germline values: CDR1 KGHSH, CDR2 LQKENI. This CDR3 region has 15 residues. Deletions cut 2 bases from V and 5 bases from J, with 12 bases between. As regards this clone: Its target is not known.

Study outcomes and limitations: Later-stage lesions appeared to have more T cells, more diversity, less clonality. Top clone share appeared to fall from AAH through AIS, MIA, adenocarcinoma.

Clones were sequenced by immunoSEQ multiplex PCR, and TCRdb holds only the in-frame ones, with some missing. The repertoire holds some 6,000 clones, with 55% to 70% as singletons. V and J are TRBV18 and TRBJ1-4, with a possible D match to TRBD1 (6 bases). The sample was FFPE adjacent normal lung tissue. This receptor was taken from a person older than 75 with lung adenocarcinoma. The CDR3 loop reads CASSPVATGNEKLFF. CDR3 DNA sequence: TGTGCCAGCTCACCAGTGGCGACAGGCAATGAAAAACTGTTTTTT.